This TCR beta chain came from a study of blood T cell repertoires in COVID-19. Germline loops: CDR1 MNHNS, CDR2 SASEGT. The CDR3 has 14 amino acids. Trimming left V 2 bases short and J 0 bases short, with 7 bases between. Clones were sequenced by immunoSEQ multiplex PCR, and TCRdb holds only the in-frame ones, with some missing. The sample consists of around 100,000 clones, 89% of them appearing once. The chain links TRBV6-1 to TRBJ1-1; D remains unclear. Sequencing was carried out using peripheral blood. The sequence was obtained from a woman aged 60 to 75 with acute or convalescent COVID-19. This CDR3 reads CASSEPGLNTEAFF. The CDR3 bases are TGTGCCAGCAGTGAACCGGGTCTGAACACTGAAGCTTTCTTT.